This T cell receptor (beta chain) was retrieved from a study of T cells in Graves' hyperthyroidism and ophthalmopathy. Study-level results: Among clonotypes expanded in thyroid above 0.001, most were also found in blood.

As regards this clonotype: As yet, its antigen is unknown.

Amplification targeted TCR beta CDR3 regions from RNA transcripts. HTBI primers were used for first-round RT-PCR of the TCR CDR3. Each CDR3 protein gets one entry after TCRdb re-called the multiplex PCR reads with MiXCR. The sample yields about half a million distinct CDR3 sequences, about 20% seen once. The CDR3 loop spans 16 amino acids. The germline V gene encodes CDR1 LNHDA and CDR2 SQIVND (reference sequence). The ends were cut back, 7 bases at V and 0 bases at J, with 16 bases in the middle. The chain is built from TRBV19 and TRBJ2-1; D could derive from TRBD1 or TRBD2 (6 bases each). The receptor was derived from a man aged 40-49 years with Graves' ophthalmopathy. The specimen sequenced was blood. CDR3 protein: CASKGGGISSYNEQFF. The CDR3 DNA reads TGTGCCAGTAAGGGGGGCGGGATAAGCTCCTACAATGAGCAGTTCTTC.